Listed here is a single T cell receptor beta chain. The entry originates in a study of blood T cells in healthy people across ages. Study background: Template switching retrieved approximately one barcoded beta molecule for each two T cells.

It was with a sample-barcoded 5' primer and a J-beta primer mix that a second PCR of roughly 7 to 12 cycles was run. Every cDNA molecule bore a tag from a template-switch adaptor containing 12 random nucleotides. Any given sample supplied a minimum of 2.5 million CDR3-containing paired-end reads. Each CDR3 protein is one row after TCRdb ran MiXCR on the 5' RACE reads. The profile shows roughly 1,800,000 distinct CDR3 sequences, roughly 52% of them singletons. This receptor was identified in a woman in her thirties or forties in good health. Source material: blood.

The CDR3 spells CASSLGGGASRGKNIQYF. The CDR3 nucleotides read TGCGCCAGCAGCCTCGGTGGGGGGGCGAGTCGCGGCAAAAACATTCAGTACTTC. The chain links TRBV5-1 to TRBJ2-4; D perhaps matches TRBD2 (7 bases). CDR3 size: 18 residues. The V end was cut by 4 bases, the J end by 3 bases, with 23 bases between. Germline CDR1 SGHRS, CDR2 YFSETQ.